The 14 T cell receptor beta chains given below trace back to one sample, sequenced in a study of T cell repertoires in cytomegalovirus infection. In TCRdb, the reads were re-called with MiXCR into one record per CDR3 protein. This sample has 150,000 to 200,000 distinct CDR3 sequences; around 15% occur once, and the top ten carry roughly a quarter. The source material was PBMCs. The receptor source for this set is a human donor in good health (CMV status not recorded). Some clones in this sample may be carry-over from other donors' samples.

This clonotype has only a few counts. The J gene is TRBJ2-5, the V gene TRBV27, with 8 bases aligning to TRBD1. This CDR3 comprises 15 residues. The germline V gene has CDR1 MNHEY and CDR2 SMNVEV (reference sequence). Losses at the gene ends were 5 bases for V and 2 bases for J; bases not matched to a gene: 7. Here the CDR3 reads CASSRKDREQETQYF. CDR3 sequence (DNA): TGTGCCAGCAGTCGAAAGGACAGGGAACAAGAGACCCAGTACTTC.

This clonotype turned up a few times. This chain connects TRBV6-2 or TRBV6-3 to TRBJ1-1; 7 positions match TRBD1. In germline, CDR1 is MNHEY, CDR2 SVGEGT. The CDR3 covers 17 residues. V was pared by 0 bases and J by 5 bases, with 12 bases of the junction left unmatched. CDR3 amino acids: CASSYSTRAGGSTEAFF. The CDR3 DNA follows: TGTGCCAGCAGTTACTCGACCAGGGCAGGGGGAAGTACTGAAGCTTTCTTT.

CDR3: CASSIASGGLSSYNEQFF. CDR3 DNA sequence: TGTGCCAGTAGTATAGCTAGCGGGGGGCTGAGCTCCTACAATGAGCAGTTCTTC. The V and J genes are TRBV19 and TRBJ2-1; 11 nucleotides agree with TRBD2. With 1 base clipped from V and 0 bases from J, the junction kept 5 bases outside the gene matches. The CDR3 runs to 18 residues. Germline values: CDR1 LNHDA, CDR2 SQIVND (reference sequence).

This clonotype was counted many times. This sequence joins TRBV7-9 and TRBJ1-5, with D possibly TRBD1 on 5 matching bases. Germline lookup yields CDR1 SEHNR and CDR2 FQNEAQ (reference sequence). V was pared by 4 bases and J by 4 bases, with 11 bases between. The CDR3 runs 14 residues. The CDR3: CASSSKGMNQPQHF. DNA of the CDR3: TGTGCCAGCAGCTCCAAGGGGATGAATCAGCCCCAGCATTTT. Drawing the rest from reference TRBV7-9 and TRBJ1-5, the complete variable domain is DTGVSQNPRHKITKRGQNVTFRCDPISEHNRLYWYRQTLGQGPEFLTYFQNEAQLEKSRLLSDRFSAERPKGSFSTLEIQRTEQGDSAMYLCASSSKGMNQPQHFGDGTRLSIL.

V is TRBV7-2 and J is TRBJ2-5; the D is unclear. CDR1 is SGHTA and CDR2 is FQGNSA in the germline V gene. Trimming shortened V by 8 bases and J by 7 bases, and 11 bases separated the two germline ends. This CDR3 contains 11 residues. The CDR3 region is CASVERGTQYF. CDR3 DNA sequence: TGTGCCAGCGTAGAGAGAGGGACCCAGTACTTC.

This clonotype was detected many times. V is TRBV7-2 and J is TRBJ1-3, with D perhaps matching TRBD1 (6 bases). Trimming pared 5 bases from V and 0 bases from J, leaving 17 bases between. This CDR3 contains 17 residues. The germline gives CDR1 SGHTA, CDR2 FQGNSA. Here the CDR3 DNA reads TGTGCCAGCAGCCCCAACACAGGGTCGACCTCTGGAAACACCATATATTTT. This translates into CASSPNTGSTSGNTIYF.

This clonotype was recorded many times. In DNA, the CDR3 is TGTGCCAGCAGCACCGCCGGGGTTGGCCTAGCGGGAGCACAGGAGCAGTACTTC. It yields the protein CASSTAGVGLAGAQEQYF. The chain is built from TRBV6-2 or TRBV6-3 and TRBJ2-7, with 10 bases aligning to TRBD2. Germline V gene lookup returns CDR1 MNHEY and CDR2 SVGEGT. This CDR3 contains 18 residues. V shed 6 bases, J shed 7 bases, and the junction held 21 bases outside the gene matches.

The rearrangement joins TRBV27 to TRBJ1-2; the match to TRBD1 covers 8 bases. From germline, CDR1 is MNHEY and CDR2 SMNVEV (reference sequence). The CDR3 sequence is 12 residues long. With 10 bases clipped from V and 7 bases from J, the junction kept 8 bases outside the gene matches. CDR3 loop: CATGTGASGYTF. Written as DNA, the CDR3 is TGTGCCACCGGGACAGGAGCTTCTGGCTACACCTTC.

This clonotype was observed a handful of times. This chain uses TRBV6-5 with TRBJ1-4, with 7 bases lining up with TRBD1. This CDR3 has 15 amino acids. CDR1 is MNHEY, CDR2 SVGAGI, per germline. V shed 5 bases, J shed 2 bases, and the junction held 5 bases outside the gene matches. The CDR3 sequence: CASSLTGDTNEKLFF. The CDR3 nucleotides read TGTGCCAGCAGTCTCACAGGGGACACTAATGAAAAACTGTTTTTT.

V usage is TRBV20-1 and J usage is TRBJ2-2; the D is unclear. This CDR3 is 14 amino acids long. CDR1 and CDR2 from the germline V gene are DFQATT and SNEGSKA (reference sequence). Trimming removed 0 bases from V and 4 bases from J, with 9 bases in between. The CDR3 DNA reads as TGCAGTGCTAGAGATGCCAGGTTCACCGGGGAGCTGTTTTTT. Encoded protein: CSARDARFTGELFF.

This clonotype was observed a handful of times. This chain connects TRBV7-9 to TRBJ1-1, with 7 positions matching TRBD1. The V gene's germline CDR1 is SEHNR and CDR2 FQNEAQ (reference sequence). V shed 5 bases, J shed 0 bases, and the junction held 9 bases outside the gene matches. The CDR3 sequence is 16 residues long. CDR3 sequence reads: CASSPRGQGMNTEAFF. The CDR3 DNA reads TGTGCCAGCAGCCCGAGGGGGCAGGGGATGAACACTGAAGCTTTCTTT.

The rearrangement joins TRBV11-2 to TRBJ1-1; D is unresolved. The CDR3 is 14 amino acids. The V and J ends lost 4 bases and 5 bases respectively, with 14 bases between them. Germline V CDR1 and CDR2: SGHAT, FQNNGV. Here the CDR3 DNA reads TGTGCCAGCAGCTCAGATCTGGCAGTAACTGAAGCTTTCTTT. It translates to CASSSDLAVTEAFF.

For this clonotype: A much larger clone sits a single nucleotide away, making a read error possible. V gene TRBV29-1 combines with J gene TRBJ2-1; D possibly corresponds to TRBD1 (5 bases). This CDR3 is 13 amino acids long. The ends were cut back, 8 bases at V and 7 bases at J, with 18 bases in the middle. Germline V lookup: CDR1 SQVTM, CDR2 ANQGSEA. CDR3 loop: CSPGTGFLNEQFF. The CDR3 DNA follows: TGCAGCCCCGGAACAGGATTTTTGAATGAGCAGTTCTTC.

The chain uses TRBV28 and TRBJ2-7; D not certain. V lost 5 bases, J lost 4 bases, and 18 bases lay in between. CDR3 length equals 15 residues. Germline V lookup: CDR1 MDHEN, CDR2 SYDVKM. This chain's CDR3 is CASSITSRARYEQYF. CDR3 coding DNA: TGTGCCAGCAGTATAACCTCACGGGCACGGTACGAGCAGTACTTC.